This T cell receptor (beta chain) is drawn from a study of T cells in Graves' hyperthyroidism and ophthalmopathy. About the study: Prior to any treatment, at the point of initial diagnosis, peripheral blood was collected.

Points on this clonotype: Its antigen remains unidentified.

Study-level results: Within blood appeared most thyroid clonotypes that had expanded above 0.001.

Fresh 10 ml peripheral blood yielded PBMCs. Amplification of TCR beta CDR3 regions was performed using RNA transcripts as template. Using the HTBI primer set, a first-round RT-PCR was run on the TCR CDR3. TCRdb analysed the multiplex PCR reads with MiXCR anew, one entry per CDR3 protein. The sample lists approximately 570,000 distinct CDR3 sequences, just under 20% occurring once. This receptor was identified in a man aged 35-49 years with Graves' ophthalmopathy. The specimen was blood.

CDR3 region: CASSYGVSGQPKETQYF. The CDR3 bases are TGTGCCAGCAGTTACGGAGTCTCGGGACAGCCGAAAGAGACCCAGTACTTC. The V and J genes are TRBV6-9 and TRBJ2-5, with 7 bases that match TRBD1. Per the germline V gene, CDR1 is MNHGY and CDR2 is SVAAGI. This CDR3 has 17 amino acids. V lost 3 bases to trimming and J lost 3 bases; unmatched junction nucleotides: 13.